This T cell receptor (beta chain) comes out of a study of graft-versus-host responses after intestinal transplantation. Study-level information: Each recipient received anti-thymocyte globulin induction, then tacrolimus and steroids for around 3 years. Findings of the study overall: Recipient-marrow GvH clones were detected, some having first appeared in ileum or blood.

The germline CDR1 and CDR2 sequences are SGHNT and YENEEA. The V and J ends lost 4 bases and 5 bases respectively, with 6 bases between them. The CDR3 is 12 residues long. A note on this clone: The antigen is undetermined.

TCRdb's copy holds only in-frame clones and misses some; the assay was immunoSEQ multiplex PCR. Of fewer than 130,000 clones in the sample, approximately 92% were seen once. The clonotype was recovered from a human donor who received an intestinal transplant. This material consisted of unstimulated CD8+ T cells sorted from spleen or lymph node cells, taken before intestinal transplant. V and J are TRBV11-3 and TRBJ2-1, with D tentatively TRBD1 (5 bases). CDR3 sequence (DNA): TGTGCCAGCAGCTCGGACAACAATGAGCAGTTCTTC. Amino acids: CASSSDNNEQFF.